The clone carrying this TCR beta chain was recorded a few times. Its target is not known. This entry is derived from a study of cytomegalovirus exposure and HLA in healthy donors. Study-wide results and caveats: What a later analysis showed was that several of the most significant clusters appeared linked to common viral pathogens. For cytomegalovirus status, the classifier reportedly gave diagnoses with high specificity and sensitivity. Indistinguishability led to the exclusion of some V segments, TRBV6-2 and TRBV6-3 included.

V gave up 0 bases and J gave up 7 bases; unmatched junction bases: 4. This CDR3 region has 14 residues. CDR1 is GTSNPN, CDR2 SVGIG, per germline (reference sequence). This PCR relied on a set of 60 Vbeta primers and 13 Jbeta primers. The repertoire was sequenced with immunoSEQ multiplex PCR; TCRdb's copy has only in-frame clones and lacks some. Here the sample spans 90,000 or so clones, just under 75% being singletons. The V call is TRBV30, the J call TRBJ1-4, with 8 bases aligning to TRBD1. Sequenced sample: PBMCs. The sequence was obtained from a man in his 60s in good health and CMV-seronegative. The CDR3 nucleotides read TGTGCCTGGAGTGTACAGGGGGGGGTTGAAAAACTGTTTTTT. It codes for CAWSVQGGVEKLFF.